A selection of T cell receptor beta chains follows, all from one sample in a study of T cell responses to AZD1222 COVID-19 vaccine. Only in-frame clones appear in the TCRdb table, and some are missing; sequencing was by immunoSEQ multiplex PCR. Found here are approximately 170,000 clones, around nine tenths of them singletons; the top ten hold 1.6%. The input for sequencing was peripheral blood, taken on day 0 of AZD1222 vaccination. The receptors derive from an adult in good health. The CDR3 runs from the conserved cysteine through the conserved F or W. Fields, in order: CDR3 length, J gene, D gene, clone size, V gene, CDR3 protein, CDR3 DNA. A D gene is named only where the DNA matches it firmly. The size field is filled for only some rows; it gives once, few, many or a size class.

13 TRBJ2-7 NA NA TRBV4-2 CASSQDGAYEQYF TGTGCCAGCAGCCAAGATGGGGCGTACGAGCAGTACTTC
17 TRBJ2-1 TRBD2 few TRBV9 CASSPGYGGGPYNEQFF TGTGCCAGCAGCCCTGGGTACGGGGGGGGGCCCTACAATGAGCAGTTCTTC
16 TRBJ2-1 NA once TRBV11-2 CASSSLGGISYNEQFF TGTGCCAGCAGCTCCCTGGGGGGTATCTCCTACAATGAGCAGTTCTTC
13 TRBJ1-2 NA NA TRBV7-2 CASSFRAASGYTF TGTGCCAGCAGCTTTCGCGCGGCTAGTGGCTACACCTTC
16 TRBJ2-3 NA NA TRBV15 CATSRDQRGGTDTQYF TGTGCCACCAGCAGAGATCAAAGGGGAGGCACAGATACGCAGTATTTT
14 TRBJ1-3 TRBD1 NA TRBV2 CASSSTGAENTIYF TGTGCCAGCAGTTCTACAGGGGCTGAAAACACCATATATTTT
19 TRBJ2-1 TRBD2 few TRBV6-2/TRBV6-3 CASSYSPLAGGPTFDEQFF TGTGCCAGCAGTTACTCCCCGCTAGCGGGAGGGCCAACGTTCGATGAGCAGTTCTTC
12 TRBJ2-7 NA NA TRBV7-9 CASSLEGDKGYF TGTGCCAGCAGCTTAGAGGGGGACAAAGGATACTTC
17 TRBJ1-1 TRBD1 NA TRBV11-2 CASSFRASDRGRTEAFF TGTGCCAGCAGCTTTCGAGCGTCGGACAGGGGGCGCACTGAAGCTTTCTTT
16 TRBJ1-2 NA NA TRBV13 CASSLGLQVIGDGYTF TGTGCCAGCAGCTTAGGCCTCCAAGTCATAGGGGATGGCTACACCTTC
14 TRBJ1-2 TRBD1 NA TRBV28 CASSLAAGGYGYTF TGTGCCAGCAGTTTAGCGGCAGGGGGCTATGGCTACACCTTC
15 TRBJ1-6 NA NA TRBV6-5 CASSYREYATPLRLF TGTGCCAGCAGTTACAGGGAGTACGCAACACCCCTCCGGCTCTTT
15 TRBJ2-2 NA NA TRBV30 CAWSVRRQNTGELFF TGTGCCTGGAGTGTACGCCGGCAAAACACCGGGGAGCTGTTTTTT
15 TRBJ2-3 TRBD1 NA TRBV11-2 CASSIGTASTDTQYF TGTGCCAGCAGTATCGGGACAGCTAGCACAGATACGCAGTATTTT
15 TRBJ2-7 NA NA TRBV11-2 CASSLAQGRGGEQYF TGTGCCAGCAGCTTAGCACAGGGTAGAGGGGGCGAGCAGTACTTC
16 TRBJ1-2 TRBD1 NA TRBV5-4 CASSFGQGASNYGYTF TGTGCCAGCAGCTTCGGACAGGGGGCTTCTAACTATGGCTACACCTTC
16 TRBJ2-3 NA NA TRBV7-2 CASSPRGVGGTDTQYF TGTGCCAGCAGCCCCCGTGGGGTGGGGGGCACAGATACGCAGTATTTT
21 TRBJ1-5 TRBD1 NA TRBV23-1 CASSQPYFRGATRGSNQPQHF TGCGCCAGCAGTCAACCCTACTTCAGGGGGGCAACGCGGGGGTCCAATCAGCCCCAGCATTTT
16 TRBJ2-4 NA NA TRBV6-6 CASSYPESLAKNIQYF TGTGCCAGCAGTTACCCCGAAAGTTTGGCCAAAAACATTCAGTACTTC
17 TRBJ2-3 TRBD2 NA TRBV2 CASSETVSGRAWDTQYF TGTGCCAGCAGTGAAACGGTTAGCGGGAGGGCCTGGGATACGCAGTATTTT
17 TRBJ2-5 TRBD2 once TRBV7-2 CASSLGVAGGPQETQYF TGTGCCAGCAGCTTAGGGGTAGCGGGGGGTCCCCAAGAGACCCAGTACTTC
14 TRBJ2-3 NA NA TRBV21-1 CASRRTSVPDTQYF TGTGCCAGCCGCAGGACTAGCGTACCAGATACGCAGTATTTT
17 TRBJ2-2 NA NA TRBV5-4 CASSFAGLQGSTGELFF TGTGCCAGCAGCTTTGCGGGACTACAGGGATCCACCGGGGAGCTGTTTTTT
12 TRBJ1-2 NA NA TRBV6-5 CASGRTDYGYTF TGTGCCAGCGGGAGGACAGACTATGGCTACACCTTC
11 TRBJ1-3 NA NA TRBV15 CATRFQNTIYF TGTGCCACCAGATTCCAGAACACCATATATTTT
13 TRBJ2-7 NA NA TRBV7-2 CASSKSTVYEQYF TGTGCCAGCAGCAAGTCGACTGTCTACGAGCAGTACTTC
12 TRBJ2-7 NA once TRBV3-1/TRBV3-2 CASSLLTYEQYF TGTGCCAGCAGCCTTCTGACCTACGAGCAGTACTTC
13 TRBJ2-5 TRBD1 NA TRBV5-1 CASSGGQQETQYF TGCGCCAGCAGCGGGGGACAGCAAGAGACCCAGTACTTC
13 TRBJ2-3 NA once TRBV27 CASSWTDFDTQYF TGTGCCAGCAGTTGGACGGATTTCGATACGCAGTATTTT
14 TRBJ2-2 NA NA TRBV6-5 CASRPQANTGELFF TGTGCCAGCAGGCCCCAGGCGAACACCGGGGAGCTGTTTTTT
14 TRBJ1-1 NA NA TRBV19 CASGKAPGYTEAFF TGTGCCAGTGGCAAGGCTCCGGGGTACACTGAAGCTTTCTTT
11 TRBJ1-2 NA once TRBV7-9 CASSPSFGYTF TGTGCCAGCAGCCCTTCTTTTGGCTACACCTTC
15 TRBJ2-5 NA NA TRBV18 CASSQQGHQRETQYF TGTGCCAGCTCACAACAGGGACACCAGCGGGAGACCCAGTACTTC
15 TRBJ2-2 NA NA TRBV9 CASSNTAVNTGELFF TGTGCCAGTAGTAATACGGCGGTTAACACCGGGGAGCTGTTTTTT
16 TRBJ2-4 NA NA TRBV5-1 CASSLAEGLAKNIQYF TGCGCCAGCAGCTTAGCCGAGGGGCTAGCCAAAAACATTCAGTACTTC
15 TRBJ1-4 NA NA TRBV6-5 CASSYSFATNEKLFF TGTGCCAGCAGTTATAGCTTTGCAACTAATGAAAAACTGTTTTTT
12 TRBJ1-2 NA few TRBV19 CASSDRGDGYTF TGTGCCAGTAGTGATAGGGGTGATGGCTACACCTTC
13 TRBJ2-5 NA NA TRBV11-2 CASSFWGEETQYF TGTGCCAGCAGCTTTTGGGGGGAAGAGACCCAGTACTTC
16 TRBJ2-5 NA NA TRBV6-5 CASSLQSLTLKETQYF TGTGCCAGCAGTTTACAAAGCCTAACCCTTAAAGAGACCCAGTACTTC
14 TRBJ1-2 NA NA TRBV25-1 CASSDARRAGGYTF TGTGCCAGCAGTGATGCTAGGCGGGCTGGGGGCTACACCTTC
12 TRBJ2-5 NA NA TRBV30 CAWSQGKETQYF TGTGCCTGGAGTCAGGGGAAGGAGACCCAGTACTTC
15 TRBJ2-1 NA NA TRBV5-1 CASSPNGGAYNEQFF TGCGCCAGCAGTCCGAATGGGGGTGCCTACAATGAGCAGTTCTTC
17 TRBJ2-7 NA NA TRBV6-2/TRBV6-3 CASSYLAPGRGSYEQYF TGTGCCAGCAGTTACTTAGCCCCCGGGAGAGGTTCCTACGAGCAGTACTTC
17 TRBJ2-1 NA NA TRBV10-1 CASSESLQQSSYNEQFF TGCGCCAGCAGTGAGTCGCTACAGCAAAGCTCCTACAATGAGCAGTTCTTC
12 TRBJ1-5 NA NA TRBV28 CASRHSNQPQHF TGTGCCAGCAGGCATAGCAATCAGCCCCAGCATTTT
13 TRBJ2-5 NA NA TRBV2 CASSEAQGETQYF TGTGCCAGCAGTGAAGCCCAGGGCGAGACCCAGTACTTC
13 TRBJ2-7 NA NA TRBV7-9 CASSPRGDYEQYF TGTGCCAGCAGCCCTCGGGGTGACTACGAGCAGTACTTC
16 TRBJ1-6 TRBD1 NA TRBV19 CASSQPGTGHNSPLHF TGTGCCAGTAGTCAACCCGGGACAGGCCATAATTCACCCCTCCACTTT
13 TRBJ1-2 TRBD1 NA TRBV6-5 CASSQTRGRGYTF TGTGCCAGCAGCCAGACGAGGGGGCGCGGCTACACCTTC
15 TRBJ2-5 NA NA TRBV5-4 CASSLAAGSQETQYF TGTGCCAGCAGCTTGGCCGCAGGGAGTCAAGAGACCCAGTACTTC
16 TRBJ1-3 NA NA TRBV6-2/TRBV6-3 CASSFPESSSGNTIYF TGTGCCAGCAGCTTCCCGGAGTCGAGCTCTGGAAACACCATATATTTT
15 TRBJ2-1 NA NA TRBV12-5 CASGLVSRSTGEQFF TGTGCTAGTGGTTTGGTATCGCGTAGCACAGGGGAGCAGTTCTTC
13 TRBJ2-7 NA NA TRBV6-5 CASRTQGGGEQYF TGTGCCAGCAGGACCCAGGGAGGAGGGGAGCAGTACTTC
13 TRBJ2-3 NA NA TRBV5-1 CASSLINGDTQYF TGCGCCAGCAGCTTGATTAATGGAGATACGCAGTATTTT
13 TRBJ2-1 NA NA TRBV7-3 CASSSGPHNEQFF TGTGCCAGCAGCTCGGGACCTCACAATGAGCAGTTCTTC